Listed below are T cell receptor beta chains from one sample, sequenced in a study of early T cells in non-severe SARS-CoV-2 infection. Using its own MiXCR run on the 5' RACE reads, TCRdb lists one record per CDR3 protein. The sample shows around 70,000 distinct CDR3 sequences, approximately 10% of them seen only once. Material for sequencing was whole blood. These receptors all come from an adult who was a healthcare worker with PCR-confirmed SARS-CoV-2 infection or an uninfected control (not recorded which). The conserved cysteine and the conserved F or W are not part of the CDR3 here. Each record gives: V gene, CDR3 protein.

V: TRBV7-9; CDR3: ASSPPSGGESYNEQF
V: TRBV4-3; CDR3: ASSPLRGATQY
V: TRBV28; CDR3: ASSSSGSGYEQY
V: TRBV12-3/TRBV12-4; CDR3: ASSDRTLASEQY
V: TRBV18; CDR3: ASSSLAGPGRSYNEQF
V: TRBV6-5; CDR3: ASSYGRVGLYGYT
V: TRBV20-1; CDR3: SATGRGLDEQY
V: TRBV4-3; CDR3: ASSTTFNEQF
V: TRBV12-3/TRBV12-4; CDR3: ASSPGPGTTQY
V: TRBV18; CDR3: ASSPIERLASYEQY
V: TRBV6-1; CDR3: ASSERHPYEQY
V: TRBV30; CDR3: AWDVLTDTQY
V: TRBV15; CDR3: ATSRRVGAEAF
V: TRBV19; CDR3: ASSIPAPYGGVAKNIQY
V: TRBV28; CDR3: ASSPRTDSSYEQY
V: TRBV5-6; CDR3: ASSRDGINYEQY
V: TRBV11-2; CDR3: ASSPTGSTEAF
V: TRBV7-9; CDR3: ASSVLNEQF
V: TRBV3-1; CDR3: ASSQNAGNTEAF
V: TRBV28; CDR3: ASRLPPGAEY
V: TRBV7-9; CDR3: ASSFTETQY
V: TRBV10-1; CDR3: ASSGTGPGETQY
V: TRBV25-1; CDR3: ASSDVLLGTEAF
V: TRBV6-2/TRBV6-3; CDR3: ASSYTHRDQPQH
V: TRBV20-1; CDR3: SARTSPSTGELF
V: TRBV2; CDR3: ASRGTSESYEQY
V: TRBV7-2; CDR3: ASSQYSGRANNEQF
V: TRBV7-2; CDR3: ASEDGRVKNIQY
V: TRBV3-1; CDR3: ASSQDGSWAGVAGELF
V: TRBV5-5; CDR3: ASSLGEATFNVLT
V: TRBV12-3/TRBV12-4; CDR3: ASSFRVTEAF
V: TRBV18; CDR3: ASSPRDSDYGYT
V: TRBV12-3/TRBV12-4; CDR3: ASTSGSGHEQF
V: TRBV27; CDR3: ASRNQGGETQY
V: TRBV12-3/TRBV12-4; CDR3: ASRKQKEAF
V: TRBV11-2; CDR3: ASSLGGDEQF
V: TRBV6-6; CDR3: ASSYSPGDYNEQF
V: TRBV4-2; CDR3: ASSKRTSGSTDTQY
V: TRBV12-3/TRBV12-4; CDR3: ASTRISGGSYEQY
V: TRBV12-3/TRBV12-4; CDR3: ASSFGQQEAF
V: TRBV9; CDR3: ASSVEDNYGYT
V: TRBV14; CDR3: ASSQGSGTGKVKQY
V: TRBV2; CDR3: ASSEQGPRQPQH
V: TRBV6-5; CDR3: ASQGLPGGYNEQF
V: TRBV6-6; CDR3: ASSYGFRFSTGELF
V: TRBV11-2; CDR3: ASSFNRGVETQY
V: TRBV24-1; CDR3: ATSDLTSTDTQY
V: TRBV4-1; CDR3: ASSHTGLEGYNEQF
V: TRBV4-2; CDR3: ASSQDSLGPYEQY